The source of this T cell receptor (beta chain) is a study of OX40 agonist ivuxolimab in advanced cancers. Study information: Two patients with cutaneous melanoma and one with hepatocellular carcinoma, three in total, showed partial responses. Study findings and constraints: The CD4+ and CD8+ T cells in the blood had expanded clonally by week 6 at 0.1 to 3.0 mg/kg.

This CDR3 comprises 14 residues. Between the trimmed V and J ends, which lost 4 bases and 4 bases, there was a span of 12 bases. The germline CDR1 and CDR2 sequences are SGDLS and YYNGEE. Notes on this clone: The antigen remains undetermined.

Profiled with immunoSEQ multiplex PCR; TCRdb holds only in-frame clones, not every one. The table has 82,000 or so clones, around 83% seen once. The sample was CD4+ or CD8+ T cells sorted from blood, taken in a trial of the OX40 agonist ivuxolimab. The source of this sequence is an adult with an advanced solid tumor such as melanoma, head and neck, liver or kidney cancer. The chain couples TRBV9 to TRBJ1-3, with D possibly being TRBD1 (5 bases). CDR3 in amino acids: CASSNGAGGNTIYF. The CDR3 nucleotides are TGTGCCAGCAGCAACGGGGCAGGGGGAAACACCATATATTTT.